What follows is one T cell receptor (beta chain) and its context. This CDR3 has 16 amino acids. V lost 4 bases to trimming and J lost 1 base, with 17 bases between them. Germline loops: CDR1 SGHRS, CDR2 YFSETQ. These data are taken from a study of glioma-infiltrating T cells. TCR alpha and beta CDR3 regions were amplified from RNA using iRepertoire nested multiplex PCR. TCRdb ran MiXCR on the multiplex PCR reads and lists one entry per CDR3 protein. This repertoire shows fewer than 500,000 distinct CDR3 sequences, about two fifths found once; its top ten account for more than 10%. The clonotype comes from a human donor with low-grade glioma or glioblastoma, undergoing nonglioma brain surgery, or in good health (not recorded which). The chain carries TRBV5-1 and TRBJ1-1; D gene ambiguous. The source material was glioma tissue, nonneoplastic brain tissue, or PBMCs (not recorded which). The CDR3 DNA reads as TGCGCCAGCAGCCCTACTTTGGCAGGTTCGAACACTGAAGCTTTCTTT. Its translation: CASSPTLAGSNTEAFF.